This T cell receptor beta chain originates from a study of radiation and T cells in renal cell carcinoma. Study-level information: Nephrectomy followed 15 Gy stereotactic body radiation by 4 weeks.

Notes on this clone: The antigen is undetermined.

The CDR3 contains 15 residues. The V end lost 6 bases, the J end lost 7 bases, and 20 bases lay between the germline ends. The V gene's germline CDR1 is SNHLY and CDR2 FYNNEI. Findings and limits, study-wide: Top tumor clonotypes rose in blood 2 weeks post-radiation, then contracted.

This sample's time point: baseline pretreatment blood. The treatment here: 15 Gy SBRT to primary tumor, nephrectomy 4 weeks later. Produced via immunoSEQ multiplex PCR; TCRdb's table is partial and in-frame only. The top ten clones hold around 3% of a sample with 95,000 to 150,000 clones, approximately 80% of them seen once. This TCR was recovered from a woman aged 55-70 years with renal cell carcinoma. This chain connects TRBV2 to TRBJ2-3; D remains unclear. The specimen was blood, collected from a patient whose treatment included radiotherapy and nephrectomy. The CDR3 region is CASSETNPKYNTQYF. In DNA, the CDR3 is TGTGCCAGCAGCGAAACTAACCCGAAATATAATACGCAGTATTTT.